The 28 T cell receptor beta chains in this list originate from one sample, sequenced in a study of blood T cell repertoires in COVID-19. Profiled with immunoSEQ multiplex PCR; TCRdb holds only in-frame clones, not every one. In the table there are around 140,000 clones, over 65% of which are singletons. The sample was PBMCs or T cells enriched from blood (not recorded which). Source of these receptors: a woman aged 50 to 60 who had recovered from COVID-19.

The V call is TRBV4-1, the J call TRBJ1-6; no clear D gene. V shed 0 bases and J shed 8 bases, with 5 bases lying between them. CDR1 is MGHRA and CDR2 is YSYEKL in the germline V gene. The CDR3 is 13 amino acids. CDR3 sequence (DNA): TGCGCCAGCAGCCAAGAGAACTATTCACCCCTCCACTTT. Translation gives CASSQENYSPLHF.

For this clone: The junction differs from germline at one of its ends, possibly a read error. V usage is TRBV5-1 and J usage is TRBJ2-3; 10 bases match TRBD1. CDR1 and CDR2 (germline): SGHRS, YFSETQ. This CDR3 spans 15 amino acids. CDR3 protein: CASRLGTGDTDTQYF. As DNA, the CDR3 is TGCGCCAGCAGATTGGGGACAGGGGACACAGATACGCAGTATTTT.

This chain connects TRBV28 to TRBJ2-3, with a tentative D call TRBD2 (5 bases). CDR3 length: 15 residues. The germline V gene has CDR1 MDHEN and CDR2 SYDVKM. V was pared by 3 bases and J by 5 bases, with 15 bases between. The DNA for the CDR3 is TGTGCCAGCAGTTTCGGAGGAAGGTTAGGAGATACGCAGTATTTT. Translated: CASSFGGRLGDTQYF.

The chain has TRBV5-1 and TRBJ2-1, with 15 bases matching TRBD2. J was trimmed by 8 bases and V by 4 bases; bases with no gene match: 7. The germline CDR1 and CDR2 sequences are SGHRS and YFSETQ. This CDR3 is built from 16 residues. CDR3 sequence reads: CASSLRTSGGADEQFF. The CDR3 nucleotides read TGCGCCAGCAGCCTACGGACTAGCGGGGGGGCCGATGAGCAGTTCTTC.

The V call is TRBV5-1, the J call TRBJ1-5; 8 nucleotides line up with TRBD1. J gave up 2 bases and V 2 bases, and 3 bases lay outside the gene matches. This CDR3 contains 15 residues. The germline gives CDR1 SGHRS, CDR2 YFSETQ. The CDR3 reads CASSFTGGRNQPQHF. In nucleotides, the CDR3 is TGCGCCAGCAGCTTCACAGGGGGACGCAATCAGCCCCAGCATTTT.

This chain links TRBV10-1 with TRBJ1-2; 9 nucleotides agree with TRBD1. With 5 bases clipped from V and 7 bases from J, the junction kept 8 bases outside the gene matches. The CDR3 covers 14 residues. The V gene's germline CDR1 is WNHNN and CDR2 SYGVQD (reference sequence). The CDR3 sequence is CASSPGTGFRGYTF. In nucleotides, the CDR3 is TGCGCCAGCAGTCCCGGGACAGGGTTCCGTGGCTACACCTTC.

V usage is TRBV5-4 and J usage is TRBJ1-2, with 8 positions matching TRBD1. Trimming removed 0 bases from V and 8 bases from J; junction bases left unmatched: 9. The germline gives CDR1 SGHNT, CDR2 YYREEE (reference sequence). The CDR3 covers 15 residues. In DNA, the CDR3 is TGTGCCAGCAGCTTGGCTGACAGGGGTAAAGGGGGCTACACCTTC. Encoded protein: CASSLADRGKGGYTF. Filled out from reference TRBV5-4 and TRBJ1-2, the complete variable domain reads ETGVTQSPTHLIKTRGQQVTLRCSSQSGHNTVSWYQQALGQGPQFIFQYYREEENGRGNFPPRFSGLQFPNYSSELNVNALELDDSALYLCASSLADRGKGGYTFGSGTRLTVV.

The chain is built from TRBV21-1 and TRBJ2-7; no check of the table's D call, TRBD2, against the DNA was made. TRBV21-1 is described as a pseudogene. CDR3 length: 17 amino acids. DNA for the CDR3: TGTGCCAGCAGCAAAGCGCCCTTGGGACTAGCGAGCTACGAGCAGTACGTC. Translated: CASSKAPLGLASYEQYV.

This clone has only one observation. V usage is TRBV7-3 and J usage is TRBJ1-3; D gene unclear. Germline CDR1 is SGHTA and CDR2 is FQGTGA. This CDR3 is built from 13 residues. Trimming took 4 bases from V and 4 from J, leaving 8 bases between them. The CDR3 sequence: CASSWSWGNTIYF. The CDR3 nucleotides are TGTGCCAGCAGCTGGAGTTGGGGAAACACCATATATTTT.

CDR3 protein: CASSVKWAAKNIQYF. CDR3 DNA: TGTGCCAGCAGCGTAAAGTGGGCTGCCAAAAACATTCAGTACTTC. This chain connects TRBV5-4 to TRBJ2-4, with D unresolved. With 4 bases removed from V and 1 base from J, the gap between germline ends came to 12 bases. The CDR3 sequence is 15 residues long. Germline lookup yields CDR1 SGHNT and CDR2 YYREEE (reference sequence).

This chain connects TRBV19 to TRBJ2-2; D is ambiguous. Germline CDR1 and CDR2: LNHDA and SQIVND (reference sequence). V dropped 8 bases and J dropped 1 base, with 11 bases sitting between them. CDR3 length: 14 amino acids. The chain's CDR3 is CASQTQLNTGELFF. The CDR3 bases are TGTGCCAGTCAAACTCAATTGAACACCGGGGAGCTGTTTTTT.

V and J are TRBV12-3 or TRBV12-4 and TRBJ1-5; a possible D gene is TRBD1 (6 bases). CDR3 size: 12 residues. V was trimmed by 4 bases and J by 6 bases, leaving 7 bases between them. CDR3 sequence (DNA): TGTGCCAGCAGTTCGGACAGTCAGCCCCAGCATTTT. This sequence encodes CASSSDSQPQHF.

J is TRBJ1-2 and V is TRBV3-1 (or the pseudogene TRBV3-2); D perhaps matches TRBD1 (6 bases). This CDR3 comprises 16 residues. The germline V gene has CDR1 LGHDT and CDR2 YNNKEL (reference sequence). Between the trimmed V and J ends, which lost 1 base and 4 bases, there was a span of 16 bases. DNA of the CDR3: TGTGCCAGCAGCCAAGGGTTTAGGGGGTCGCGCTATGGCTACACCTTC. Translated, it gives CASSQGFRGSRYGYTF.

Here the CDR3 DNA reads TGTGCCAGCAGCTATATCCATTCACCCCTCCACTTT. As protein: CASSYIHSPLHF. The chain employs TRBV7-2 and TRBJ1-6, with D uncertain. Germline V gene sequence: CDR1 SGHTA, CDR2 FQGNSA. Trimming removed 4 bases at V and 8 bases at J, with 6 bases between. This CDR3 is built from 12 residues.

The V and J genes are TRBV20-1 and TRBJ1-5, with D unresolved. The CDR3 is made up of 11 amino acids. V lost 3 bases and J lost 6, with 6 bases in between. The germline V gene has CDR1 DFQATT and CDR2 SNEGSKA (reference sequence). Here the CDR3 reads CSASGLQPQHF. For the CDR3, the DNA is TGCAGTGCTAGTGGGCTTCAGCCCCAGCATTTT.

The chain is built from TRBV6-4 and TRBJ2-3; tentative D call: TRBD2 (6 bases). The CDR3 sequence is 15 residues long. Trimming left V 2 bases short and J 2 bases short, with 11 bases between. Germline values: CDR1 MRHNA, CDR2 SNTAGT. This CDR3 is CASSDGGAATDTQYF. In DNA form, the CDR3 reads TGTGCCAGCAGTGACGGCGGGGCCGCCACAGATACGCAGTATTTT.

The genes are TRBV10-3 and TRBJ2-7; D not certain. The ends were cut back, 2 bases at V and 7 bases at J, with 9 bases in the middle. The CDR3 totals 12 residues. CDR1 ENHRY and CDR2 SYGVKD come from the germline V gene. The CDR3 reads CAISEGTTEQYV. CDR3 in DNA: TGTGCCATCAGTGAGGGTACTACTGAGCAGTACGTC.

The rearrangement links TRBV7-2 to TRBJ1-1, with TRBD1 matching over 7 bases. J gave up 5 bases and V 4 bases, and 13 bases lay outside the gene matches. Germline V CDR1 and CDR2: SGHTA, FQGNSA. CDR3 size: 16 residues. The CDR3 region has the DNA TGTGCCAGCAGCTCCCGGACGGACAGGCGCGGGACTGAAGCTTTCTTT. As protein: CASSSRTDRRGTEAFF.

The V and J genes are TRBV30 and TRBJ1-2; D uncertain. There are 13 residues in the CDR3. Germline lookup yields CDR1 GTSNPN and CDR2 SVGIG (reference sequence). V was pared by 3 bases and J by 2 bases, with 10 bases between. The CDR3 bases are TGTGCCTGGAGCCCAGGCTCCAACTATGGCTACACCTTC. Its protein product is CAWSPGSNYGYTF.

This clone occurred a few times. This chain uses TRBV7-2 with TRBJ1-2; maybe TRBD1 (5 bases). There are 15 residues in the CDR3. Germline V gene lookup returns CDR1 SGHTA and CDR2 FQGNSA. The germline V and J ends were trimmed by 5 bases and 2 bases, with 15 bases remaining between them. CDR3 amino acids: CASSLLRQPNYGYTF. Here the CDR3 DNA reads TGTGCCAGCAGCCTGCTAAGACAGCCAAACTATGGCTACACCTTC.

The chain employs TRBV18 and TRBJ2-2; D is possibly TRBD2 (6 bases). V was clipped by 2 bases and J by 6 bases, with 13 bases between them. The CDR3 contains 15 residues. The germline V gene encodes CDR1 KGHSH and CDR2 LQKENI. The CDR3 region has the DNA TGTGCCAGCTCACCATTTTCGGGGGATCCCGGGGAGCTGTTTTTT. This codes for CASSPFSGDPGELFF.

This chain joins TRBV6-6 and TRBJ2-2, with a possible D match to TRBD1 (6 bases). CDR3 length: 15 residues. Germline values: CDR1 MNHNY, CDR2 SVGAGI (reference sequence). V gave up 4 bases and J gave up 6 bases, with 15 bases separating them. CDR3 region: CASSSTLDSAGELFF. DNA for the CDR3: TGTGCCAGCAGTTCCACCCTGGACAGCGCCGGGGAGCTGTTTTTT.

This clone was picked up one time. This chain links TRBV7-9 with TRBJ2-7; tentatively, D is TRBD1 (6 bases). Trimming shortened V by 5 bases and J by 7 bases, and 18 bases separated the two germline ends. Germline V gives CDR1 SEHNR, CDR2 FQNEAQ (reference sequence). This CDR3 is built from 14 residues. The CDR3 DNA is TGTGCCAGCAGCGTACAGGGACCCTCTAGGGAGCAGTACTTC. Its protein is CASSVQGPSREQYF.

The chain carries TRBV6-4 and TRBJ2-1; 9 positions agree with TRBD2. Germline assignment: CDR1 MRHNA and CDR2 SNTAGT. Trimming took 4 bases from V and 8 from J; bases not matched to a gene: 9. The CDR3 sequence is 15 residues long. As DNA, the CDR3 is TGTGCCAGCAGTGGTAGGCGGGGGGGCCGCGATGAGCAGTTCTTC. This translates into CASSGRRGGRDEQFF.

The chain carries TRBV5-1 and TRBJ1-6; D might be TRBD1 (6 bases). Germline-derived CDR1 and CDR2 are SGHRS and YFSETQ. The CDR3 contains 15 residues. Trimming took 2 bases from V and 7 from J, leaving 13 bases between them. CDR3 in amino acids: CASSLSGGGNSPLHF. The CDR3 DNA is TGCGCCAGCAGCTTATCTGGGGGCGGGAATTCACCCCTCCACTTT.

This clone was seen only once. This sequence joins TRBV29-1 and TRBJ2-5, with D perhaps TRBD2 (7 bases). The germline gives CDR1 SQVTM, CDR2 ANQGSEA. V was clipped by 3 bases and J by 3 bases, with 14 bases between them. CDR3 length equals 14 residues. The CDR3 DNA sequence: TGCAGCGTTGAGCGGGGGCCCCCTAAAGAGACCCAGTACTTC. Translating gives CSVERGPPKETQYF.

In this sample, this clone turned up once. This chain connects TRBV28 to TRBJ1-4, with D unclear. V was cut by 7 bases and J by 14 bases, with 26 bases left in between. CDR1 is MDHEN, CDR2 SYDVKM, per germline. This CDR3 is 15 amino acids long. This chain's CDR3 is CASTPMGSYTELLFF. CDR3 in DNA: TGTGCCAGCACCCCCATGGGGAGTTACACCGAACTGCTGTTTTTT.

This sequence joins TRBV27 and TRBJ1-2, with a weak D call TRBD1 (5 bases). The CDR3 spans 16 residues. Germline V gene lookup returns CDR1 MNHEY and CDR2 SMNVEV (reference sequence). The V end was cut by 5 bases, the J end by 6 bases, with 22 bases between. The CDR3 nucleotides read TGTGCCAGCAGTCCCGGGACTGGCTCTCAAAGGGATGGCTACACCTTC. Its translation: CASSPGTGSQRDGYTF.